This T cell receptor beta chain was documented in a study of control samples from healthy donors and cancer patients. Trimming pared 6 bases from V and 11 bases from J, leaving 17 bases between. This CDR3 region has 12 residues. Generated by immunoSEQ multiplex PCR, the TCRdb table keeps only in-frame clones and is missing some. Of 35,000 to 50,000 clones listed, approximately 87% are singletons. Sequenced input: PBMCs. The TCR sequence derives from a woman aged 60-75 years with lung cancer. The chain recombines TRBV12-3 or TRBV12-4 with TRBJ2-7; a weak D match, TRBD1 (7 bases). This CDR3 reads CASSQDREVKYF. For the CDR3, the DNA is TGTGCCAGCAGCCAAGACAGGGAGGTAAAGTACTTC.